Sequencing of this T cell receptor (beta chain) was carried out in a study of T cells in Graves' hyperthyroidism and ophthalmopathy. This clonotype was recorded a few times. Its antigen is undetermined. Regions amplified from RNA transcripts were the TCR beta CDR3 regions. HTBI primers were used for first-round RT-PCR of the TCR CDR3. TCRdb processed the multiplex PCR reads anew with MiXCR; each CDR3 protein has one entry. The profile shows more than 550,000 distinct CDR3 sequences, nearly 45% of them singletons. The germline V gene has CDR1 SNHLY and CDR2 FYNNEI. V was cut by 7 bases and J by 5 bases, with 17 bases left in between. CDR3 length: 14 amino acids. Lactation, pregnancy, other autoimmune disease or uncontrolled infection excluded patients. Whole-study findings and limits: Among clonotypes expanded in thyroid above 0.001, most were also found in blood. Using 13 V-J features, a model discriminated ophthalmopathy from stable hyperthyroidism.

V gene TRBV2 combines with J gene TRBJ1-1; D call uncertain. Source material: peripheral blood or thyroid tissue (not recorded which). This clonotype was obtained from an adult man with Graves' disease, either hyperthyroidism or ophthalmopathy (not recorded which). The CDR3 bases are TGTGCCAGCATTTATAGGCAGGAAAAAACTGAAGCTTTCTTT. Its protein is CASIYRQEKTEAFF.